This T cell receptor (beta chain) was observed in a study of blood T cell repertoires in COVID-19. Study details: T cells, B-cell-depleted T cells, or PBMCs provided the cDNA or gDNA that served as material.

Participants were aged roughly 18 to 90 years, lived in 25 or so US areas, and enrolled virtually. Participants were placed into cohorts based on the clinical history they reported. Trimming removed 4 bases from V and 2 bases from J; junction bases left unmatched: 7. From germline, CDR1 is KGHDR and CDR2 SFDVKD. The CDR3 has 19 residues. Original data processing: Estimation of nucleated cell counts relied on the amplification of reference gene primers. TCRdb keeps only in-frame clones here, not all; method: immunoSEQ multiplex PCR. The V and J calls and clone size are taken from that table; D and trimming were inferred from the DNA. The table includes 300,000 to 350,000 clones, around 85% detected once.

This sequence originates from a woman aged 40 to 49 with acute COVID-19. Sequenced: PBMCs or T cells enriched from blood (not recorded which). The V and J genes are TRBV24-1 and TRBJ2-2, with 15 nucleotides matching TRBD2. CDR3 protein: CATSDVGLAGGLNTGELFF. CDR3 DNA: TGTGCCACCAGTGACGTGGGACTAGCGGGAGGCCTAAACACCGGGGAGCTGTTTTTT.